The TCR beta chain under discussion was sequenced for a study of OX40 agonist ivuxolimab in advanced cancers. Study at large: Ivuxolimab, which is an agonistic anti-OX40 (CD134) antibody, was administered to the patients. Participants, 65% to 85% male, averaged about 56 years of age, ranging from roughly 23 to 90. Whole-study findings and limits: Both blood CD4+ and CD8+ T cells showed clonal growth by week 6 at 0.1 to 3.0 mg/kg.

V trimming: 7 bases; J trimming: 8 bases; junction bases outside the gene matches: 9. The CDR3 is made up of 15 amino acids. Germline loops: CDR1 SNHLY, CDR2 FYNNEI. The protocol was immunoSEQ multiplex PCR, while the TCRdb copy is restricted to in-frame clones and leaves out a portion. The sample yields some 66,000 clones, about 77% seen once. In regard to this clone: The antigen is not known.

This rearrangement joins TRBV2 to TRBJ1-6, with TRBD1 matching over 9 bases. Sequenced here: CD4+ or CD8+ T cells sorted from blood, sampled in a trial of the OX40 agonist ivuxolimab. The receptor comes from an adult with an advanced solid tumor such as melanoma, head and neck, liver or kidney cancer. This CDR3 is CASKLWGQGDSPLHF. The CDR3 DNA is TGTGCCAGCAAACTGTGGGGACAGGGAGATTCACCCCTCCACTTT.